A single sample gave rise to the 30 T cell receptor beta chains below, sequenced in a study of naive CD8 T cells in extremely preterm neonates. Data came from immunoSEQ multiplex PCR; TCRdb stores just in-frame clones and leaves some out. The table shows 4,000 to 4,500 clones, with roughly 97% occurring only once. The sample consisted of naive CD8+ T cells from blood. All receptors derive from a human donor in good health.

The CDR3 loop reads CASSYSPAGVSYGYTF. As DNA, the CDR3 is TGTGCCAGCAGTTACTCCCCGGCAGGGGTTAGCTATGGCTACACCTTC. V gene TRBV6-5 combines with J gene TRBJ1-2, with D possibly being TRBD1 (6 bases). Germline V gene sequence: CDR1 MNHEY, CDR2 SVGAGI. Trimming cost V 0 bases and J 4 bases, with 15 bases left between them. CDR3 length equals 16 residues.

The rearrangement uses TRBV4-1 and TRBJ2-5; 7 nucleotides align to TRBD2. The CDR3 length is 14 residues. Germline V CDR1 and CDR2: MGHRA, YSYEKL. The V gene end was trimmed by 0 bases and the J gene end by 6 bases; junction bases not matched to a gene: 4. CDR3 sequence (DNA): TGCGCCAGCAGCCAAGAAACGGGGGGAAAGACCCAGTACTTC. Protein product: CASSQETGGKTQYF.

This CDR3 is CASSLNEKLFF. The CDR3 bases are TGTGCCAGCAGTCTCAATGAAAAACTGTTTTTT. The chain employs TRBV7-9 and TRBJ1-4; D remains ambiguous. The germline V gene has CDR1 SEHNR and CDR2 FQNEAQ (reference sequence). V was clipped by 6 bases and J by 5 bases, with 4 bases between them. The length of the CDR3 is 11 residues.

The chain is built from TRBV6-1 and TRBJ2-7; the match to TRBD1 covers 7 bases. CDR1 is MNHNS, CDR2 SASEGT, per germline. The ends lost 6 bases at V and 6 bases at J; junction bases unmatched: 14. There are 15 residues in the CDR3. In DNA form, the CDR3 reads TGTGCCAGCAGACAAGGGACAGCTCCTGGGAGCGAGCAGTACGTC. As protein: CASRQGTAPGSEQYV.

This clone was seen once. The V gene is TRBV25-1, the J gene TRBJ1-4; D is undetermined. Between the trimmed V and J ends, which lost 0 bases and 8 bases, there was a span of 19 bases. CDR3 size: 17 residues. In germline, CDR1 is MGHDK, CDR2 SYGVNS. The DNA of the CDR3 is TGTGCCAGCAGTGAATATTTCTTGTCCGGGTCCACGGAAAAACTGTTTTTT. Amino acid sequence: CASSEYFLSGSTEKLFF.

The chain employs TRBV7-9 and TRBJ1-1; 8 bases fit TRBD1. This CDR3 region has 14 residues. With 3 bases clipped from V and 4 bases from J, the junction kept 4 bases outside the gene matches. Germline loops: CDR1 SEHNR, CDR2 FQNEAQ (reference sequence). The DNA for the CDR3 is TGTGCCAGCAGCTTCCAGGGGACAGGCACTGAAGCTTTCTTT. It codes for CASSFQGTGTEAFF. Complete variable domain (other parts from reference TRBV7-9 and TRBJ1-1): DTGVSQNPRHKITKRGQNVTFRCDPISEHNRLYWYRQTLGQGPEFLTYFQNEAQLEKSRLLSDRFSAERPKGSFSTLEIQRTEQGDSAMYLCASSFQGTGTEAFFGQGTRLTVV.

The count of this clone is one. This sequence joins TRBV6-1 and TRBJ2-5, with D possibly matching TRBD2 (5 bases). CDR1 and CDR2 from the germline V gene are MNHNS and SASEGT. The CDR3 covers 14 residues. The V end lost 8 bases, the J end lost 2 bases, and 15 bases lay between the germline ends. The chain's CDR3 is CASDGGREQETQYF. The CDR3 coding sequence is TGTGCCAGCGATGGTGGAAGGGAGCAAGAGACCCAGTACTTC.

CDR3 protein: CASSQSGGRLDTQYF. CDR3 coding DNA: TGTGCCAGTAGTCAAAGCGGGGGGCGCTTAGATACGCAGTATTTT. The chain has TRBV19 and TRBJ2-3, with TRBD2 matching 9 bases. Germline CDR1 reads LNHDA; CDR2 reads SQIVND (reference sequence). The CDR3 length is 15 residues. Trimming took 5 bases from V and 5 from J; bases not matched to a gene: 8. Drawing the rest from reference TRBV19 and TRBJ2-3, the complete variable domain is DGGITQSPKYLFRKEGQNVTLSCEQNLNHDAMYWYRQDPGQGLRLIYYSQIVNDFQKGDIAEGYSVSREKKESFPLTVTSAQKNPTAFYLCASSQSGGRLDTQYFGPGTRLTVL.

V and J are TRBV2 and TRBJ1-2, with D unresolved. This CDR3 is built from 11 residues. The germline gives CDR1 SNHLY, CDR2 FYNNEI. Trimming pared 6 bases from V and 7 bases from J, leaving 9 bases between. CDR3 nucleotides: TGTGCCAGCAGCATTCTAAGTGGCTACACCTTC. Protein sequence: CASSILSGYTF.

The chain recombines TRBV28 with TRBJ1-5; no firm D call. In germline, CDR1 is MDHEN, CDR2 SYDVKM. This CDR3 contains 14 residues. V dropped 2 bases and J dropped 0 bases, with 5 bases sitting between them. The CDR3 nucleotides read TGTGCCAGCAGTTTACGTTATAGCAATCAGCCCCAGCATTTT. Residues: CASSLRYSNQPQHF.

The chain carries TRBV5-1 and TRBJ2-7; D remains unclear. The V gene lost 0 bases and the J gene lost 5 bases, with 9 bases spanning the gap. CDR3 size: 13 residues. The V gene's germline CDR1 is SGHRS and CDR2 YFSETQ. The chain's CDR3 is CASSLGWADEQYF. The CDR3 DNA follows: TGCGCCAGCAGCTTGGGATGGGCCGACGAGCAGTACTTC.

This chain joins TRBV7-9 and TRBJ1-1; TRBD1 aligns across 8 bases. Trimming cost V 5 bases and J 1 base; bases outside gene matches: 6. Germline V gene sequence: CDR1 SEHNR, CDR2 FQNEAQ (reference sequence). The CDR3 runs 15 residues. Here the CDR3 reads CASSPKDRANTEAFF. CDR3 DNA: TGTGCCAGCAGCCCTAAGGACAGGGCGAACACTGAAGCTTTCTTT.

The chain has TRBV7-9 and TRBJ2-5; 10 bases are a match to TRBD2. V lost 1 base, J lost 2 bases, and 7 bases stayed unmatched. Germline CDR1 is SEHNR and CDR2 is FQNEAQ (reference sequence). The CDR3 has 17 residues. Here the CDR3 DNA reads TGTGCCAGCAGCTTAGGAGGGGTAGCGGGGGGTCAAGAGACCCAGTACTTC. Its protein product is CASSLGGVAGGQETQYF.

V gene TRBV27 combines with J gene TRBJ2-6, with 7 bases aligning to TRBD2. The CDR3 is 15 residues long. The J segment lost 0 bases and the V segment lost 5 bases, leaving 1 base of the junction unmatched. Germline assignment: CDR1 MNHEY and CDR2 SMNVEV (reference sequence). CDR3 in DNA: TGTGCCAGCAGTCCGGGGGGCTCTGGGGCCAACGTCCTGACTTTC. Translation: CASSPGGSGANVLTF.

The count of this clone is one. This chain connects TRBV11-2 to TRBJ2-5; 8 bases match TRBD1. Looked up from germline, CDR1 is SGHAT and CDR2 is FQNNGV. Trimming at V came to 0 bases and at J to 7 bases, leaving 1 base not matched to a gene. The CDR3 is made up of 13 amino acids. The CDR3 here is CASSLDTGGTQYF. The CDR3 DNA is TGTGCCAGCAGCTTAGACACAGGGGGGACCCAGTACTTC.

The V call is TRBV29-1, the J call TRBJ2-6; TRBD2 matches 9 bases. V gave up 5 bases and J gave up 5 bases; unmatched junction bases: 16. CDR3 length: 18 residues. CDR1 and CDR2 (germline): SQVTM, ANQGSEA. The CDR3 sequence is CSVTRGLAIQSRANVLTF. CDR3 coding DNA: TGCAGCGTTACGAGGGGACTAGCCATACAAAGTCGGGCCAACGTCCTGACTTTC.

This clone was recorded only once. The chain uses TRBV9 and TRBJ2-2; 15 bases are a match to TRBD2. V lost 3 bases to trimming and J lost 1 base; unmatched junction nucleotides: 4. This CDR3 spans 18 amino acids. From germline, CDR1 is SGDLS and CDR2 YYNGEE. CDR3 sequence reads: CASSEPGLAGGNTGELFF. CDR3 DNA sequence: TGTGCCAGCAGCGAGCCGGGACTAGCGGGGGGGAACACCGGGGAGCTGTTTTTT.

The chain links TRBV27 to TRBJ2-1, with 11 positions matching TRBD2. Trimming cost V 8 bases and J 0 bases; bases outside gene matches: 12. The CDR3 is 18 amino acids. In germline, CDR1 is MNHEY, CDR2 SMNVEV (reference sequence). CDR3 coding DNA: TGTGCCAGCCGAAATCTAGCGGGGGGCGAGAGCTCCTACAATGAGCAGTTCTTC. It codes for CASRNLAGGESSYNEQFF.

The chain has TRBV4-1 and TRBJ1-2; D uncertain. The CDR3 covers 13 residues. The germline CDR1 and CDR2 sequences are MGHRA and YSYEKL. V was clipped by 0 bases and J by 8 bases, with 10 bases between them. Here the CDR3 DNA reads TGCGCCAGCAGCCAAGATTCCAGGAAGGGCTACACCTTC. Residues: CASSQDSRKGYTF.

The chain carries TRBV2 and TRBJ1-4, with TRBD1 matching over 9 bases. In germline, CDR1 is SNHLY, CDR2 FYNNEI. The CDR3 totals 15 residues. The V and J ends lost 6 bases and 8 bases, in that order; junction bases with no gene match: 10. The CDR3 sequence: CASRDLQGAREKLFF. CDR3 DNA sequence: TGTGCCAGCAGAGATCTACAGGGGGCAAGGGAAAAACTGTTTTTT.

J is TRBJ2-7 and V is TRBV4-3; 7 positions match TRBD1. With 0 bases clipped from V and 11 bases from J, the junction kept 10 bases outside the gene matches. CDR1 is LGHNA, CDR2 YSLEER, per germline. The CDR3 contains 14 residues. CDR3 sequence reads: CASSQDEGAGTKYF. CDR3 coding DNA: TGCGCCAGCAGCCAAGATGAGGGGGCCGGGACCAAGTACTTC.

The J gene is TRBJ1-2, the V gene TRBV4-3; the D is unclear. Germline assignment: CDR1 LGHNA and CDR2 YSLEER. Between the trimmed V and J ends, which lost 0 bases and 8 bases, there was a span of 13 bases. There are 14 residues in the CDR3. The DNA for the CDR3 is TGCGCCAGCAGCCAAGAGCGGAGAGGGAGAGGCTACACCTTC. Translating gives CASSQERRGRGYTF.

This rearrangement joins TRBV5-1 to TRBJ2-3; 10 bases are a match to TRBD2. This CDR3 spans 17 amino acids. From germline, CDR1 is SGHRS and CDR2 YFSETQ. V lost 4 bases and J lost 0; bases outside the gene matches: 8. CDR3 DNA sequence: TGCGCCAGCAGCCTCTTTGGACTAGCGGCTAGCACAGATACGCAGTATTTT. This sequence encodes CASSLFGLAASTDTQYF. The whole variable domain, filled in from reference TRBV5-1 and TRBJ2-3, reads KAGVTQTPRYLIKTRGQQVTLSCSPISGHRSVSWYQQTPGQGLQFLFEYFSETQRNKGNFPGRFSGRQFSNSRSEMNVSTLELGDSALYLCASSLFGLAASTDTQYFGPGTRLTVL.

The gene calls are TRBV5-6 and TRBJ2-1; D perhaps matches TRBD1 (6 bases). This CDR3 comprises 15 residues. V lost 2 bases and J lost 6, with 15 bases in between. Per germline, CDR1 SGHDT and CDR2 YYEEEE. For the CDR3, the DNA is TGTGCCAGCAGCTTTGAACAGGGTCCAGGCAATGAGCAGTTCTTC. Its protein product is CASSFEQGPGNEQFF.

The chain joins TRBV5-6 to TRBJ2-1; D may be TRBD2 (5 bases). Trimming took 1 base from V and 2 from J, leaving 10 bases between them. The CDR3 is 15 residues long. From germline, CDR1 is SGHDT and CDR2 YYEEEE. CDR3 loop: CASSLSTTPYNEQFF. The CDR3 bases are TGTGCCAGCAGCTTGTCGACTACCCCCTACAATGAGCAGTTCTTC.

This clone was seen only once. This chain joins TRBV10-3 and TRBJ2-2, with 9 bases aligning to TRBD1. This CDR3 region has 16 residues. Germline values: CDR1 ENHRY, CDR2 SYGVKD. Trimming at V came to 5 bases and at J to 5 bases, leaving 9 bases not matched to a gene. CDR3 sequence: CAISYLGQGGTGELFF. For the CDR3, the DNA is TGTGCCATCAGTTACCTGGGACAGGGCGGGACCGGGGAGCTGTTTTTT.

This chain connects TRBV7-9 to TRBJ2-1; D may be TRBD2 (5 bases). The germline V gene has CDR1 SEHNR and CDR2 FQNEAQ (reference sequence). The length of the CDR3 is 15 residues. The V gene lost 4 bases and the J gene lost 10 bases, with 20 bases spanning the gap. The CDR3 DNA follows: TGTGCCAGCAGCTCCCTTAGCGTGGATTTGAACGAGCAGTTCTTC. It encodes CASSSLSVDLNEQFF.

V and J are TRBV5-1 and TRBJ2-1; D perhaps matches TRBD2 (5 bases). The V end was cut by 0 bases, the J end by 3 bases, with 10 bases between. Germline values: CDR1 SGHRS, CDR2 YFSETQ. CDR3 length equals 15 residues. The CDR3 region is CASSLDAGDYNEQFF. The CDR3 coding sequence is TGCGCCAGCAGCTTGGATGCGGGCGACTACAATGAGCAGTTCTTC.

V is TRBV28 and J is TRBJ2-5, with 9 bases matching TRBD1. Per the germline V gene, CDR1 is MDHEN and CDR2 is SYDVKM. This CDR3 has 19 amino acids. The trim removed 6 bases at V and 1 base at J, leaving 18 bases unmatched. CDR3 in amino acids: CASSLPTFGTGRLQETQYF. CDR3 DNA sequence: TGTGCCAGCAGCCTTCCCACTTTTGGGACAGGGCGCCTCCAAGAGACCCAGTACTTC.

The chain carries TRBV2 and TRBJ2-7; 11 bases map to TRBD1. This CDR3 contains 17 residues. CDR1 is SNHLY, CDR2 FYNNEI, per germline. J lost 4 bases, V lost 4 bases, and 12 bases had no gene match. Here the CDR3 DNA reads TGTGCCAGCAGTGTAAGTCGGGGACAGGGGGGAAGTTACGAGCAGTACGTC. This sequence encodes CASSVSRGQGGSYEQYV.